This TCR beta chain is from a study of shared T cell receptors in the human thymus. The protocol was immunoSEQ multiplex PCR, while the TCRdb copy is restricted to in-frame clones and leaves out a portion. The table records 55,000 to 80,000 clones, roughly 95% of them present only once. This clone has only one observation. This CDR3 contains 14 residues. The germline V gene encodes CDR1 LNHDA and CDR2 SQIVND (reference sequence). The germline V and J ends were trimmed by 5 bases and 1 base, with 11 bases remaining between them. This receptor was identified in a human donor. The material sequenced was thymocytes. The chain recombines TRBV19 with TRBJ2-5, with D unresolved. The CDR3 spells CASSLAPLQETQYF. The CDR3 DNA follows: TGTGCCAGTAGTTTAGCCCCACTCCAAGAGACCCAGTACTTC. The whole variable domain, filled in from reference TRBV19 and TRBJ2-5, reads DGGITQSPKYLFRKEGQNVTLSCEQNLNHDAMYWYRQDPGQGLRLIYYSQIVNDFQKGDIAEGYSVSREKKESFPLTVTSAQKNPTAFYLCASSLAPLQETQYFGPGTRLLVL.